The next 2 T cell receptor beta chains were all read from a single sample in a study of cytomegalovirus exposure and HLA in healthy donors. Primers: 60 Vbeta forward and 13 Jbeta reverse. TCRdb keeps only in-frame clones here, not all; method: immunoSEQ multiplex PCR. The data contain 150,000 to 160,000 clones, approximately 74% of them singletons. The material sequenced was PBMCs. These receptors all stem from a man between 18 and 29 years old in good health and CMV-seronegative.

The chain is built from TRBV2 and TRBJ2-1; 7 nucleotides line up with TRBD1. Germline-derived CDR1 and CDR2 are SNHLY and FYNNEI. CDR3 length: 15 residues. Losses at the gene ends were 6 bases for V and 3 bases for J; bases not matched to a gene: 8. CDR3 loop: CASSEDRTFYNEQFF. CDR3 DNA: TGTGCCAGCAGCGAGGACAGGACCTTCTACAATGAGCAGTTCTTC.

The chain has TRBV11-3 and TRBJ1-6, with D unclear. The CDR3 sequence is 13 residues long. CDR1 is SGHNT and CDR2 is YENEEA in the germline V gene. Trimming shortened V by 2 bases and J by 8 bases, and 7 bases separated the two germline ends. The CDR3 sequence: CASSLLRDSPLHF. CDR3 DNA sequence: TGTGCCAGCAGCTTACTGCGGGATTCACCCCTCCACTTT.